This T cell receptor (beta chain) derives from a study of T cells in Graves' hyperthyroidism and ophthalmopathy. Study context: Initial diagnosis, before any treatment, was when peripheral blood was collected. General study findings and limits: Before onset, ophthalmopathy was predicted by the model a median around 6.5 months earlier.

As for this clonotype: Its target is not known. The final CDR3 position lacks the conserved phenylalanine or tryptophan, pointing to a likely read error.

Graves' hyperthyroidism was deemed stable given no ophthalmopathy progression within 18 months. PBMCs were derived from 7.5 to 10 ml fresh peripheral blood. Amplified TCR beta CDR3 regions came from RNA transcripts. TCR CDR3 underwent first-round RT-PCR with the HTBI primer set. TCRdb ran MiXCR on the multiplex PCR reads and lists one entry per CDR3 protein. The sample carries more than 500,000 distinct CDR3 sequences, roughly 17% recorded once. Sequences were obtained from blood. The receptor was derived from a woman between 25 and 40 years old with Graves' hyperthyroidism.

The CDR3 region has the DNA TGTGCCAGCAGTCCGTCAGGCAGCTCCTACGAGCAGTACTCC. This gives the protein CASSPSGSSYEQYS. The chain recombines TRBV28 with TRBJ2-7; D unclear. Germline V gives CDR1 MDHEN, CDR2 SYDVKM. The CDR3 loop spans 14 amino acids. The V and J ends lost 5 bases and 0 bases respectively, with 11 bases between them.